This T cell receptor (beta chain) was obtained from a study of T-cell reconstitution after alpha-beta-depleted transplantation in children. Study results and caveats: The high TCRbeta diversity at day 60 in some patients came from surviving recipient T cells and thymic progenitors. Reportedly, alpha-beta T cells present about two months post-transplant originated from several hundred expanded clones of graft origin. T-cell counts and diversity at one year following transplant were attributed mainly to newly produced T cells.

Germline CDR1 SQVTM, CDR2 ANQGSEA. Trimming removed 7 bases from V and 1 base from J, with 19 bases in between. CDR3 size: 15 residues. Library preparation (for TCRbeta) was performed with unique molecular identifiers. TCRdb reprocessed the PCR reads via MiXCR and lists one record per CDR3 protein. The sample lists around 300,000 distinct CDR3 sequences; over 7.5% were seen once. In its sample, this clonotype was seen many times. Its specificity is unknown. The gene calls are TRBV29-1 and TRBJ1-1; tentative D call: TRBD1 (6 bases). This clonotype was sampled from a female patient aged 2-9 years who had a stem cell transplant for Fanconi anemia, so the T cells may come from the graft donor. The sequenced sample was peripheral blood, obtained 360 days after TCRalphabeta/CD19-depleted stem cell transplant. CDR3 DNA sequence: TGCAGCGCCTCCGGGACATCAGATAGGAACACTGAAGCTTTCTTT. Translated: CSASGTSDRNTEAFF.